This TCR beta chain was captured in a study of multiple sclerosis patients with progressive multifocal leukoencephalopathy. Profiling relied on immunoSEQ multiplex PCR, and the TCRdb table lists in-frame clones only, not all of them. Of roughly 32,000 clones detected, approximately 86% appear once; the ten largest clones hold around 5.7%. The time point here: time of PML onset. CDR1 and CDR2 (germline): SGHTA, FQGTGA. The junction had 10 bases not matched to a gene; V was cut back by 5 bases and J by 6 bases. The CDR3 totals 16 residues. Sequences were derived from PBMCs, sampled from a patient treated with natalizumab. The gene calls are TRBV7-3 and TRBJ2-2, with 9 bases aligning to TRBD1. This clonotype was sampled from a woman in her thirties or forties with progressive multifocal leukoencephalopathy. The CDR3 here is CASSPQQGASAGELFF. DNA of the CDR3: TGTGCCAGCAGCCCTCAACAGGGGGCAAGTGCCGGGGAGCTGTTTTTT.